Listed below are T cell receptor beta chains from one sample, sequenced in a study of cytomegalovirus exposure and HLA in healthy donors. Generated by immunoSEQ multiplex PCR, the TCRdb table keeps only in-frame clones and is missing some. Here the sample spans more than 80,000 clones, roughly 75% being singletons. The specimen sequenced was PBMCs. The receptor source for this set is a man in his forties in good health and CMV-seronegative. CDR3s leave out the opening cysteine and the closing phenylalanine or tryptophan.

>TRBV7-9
SSSRGNGYT
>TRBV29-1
SVETRFYEQY
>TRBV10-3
AISEMGRSGSKPEAF
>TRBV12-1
ASSLCPMMTSHQETQY
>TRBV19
ASSSGYGNQPQH
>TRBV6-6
ASSYSRGGEQF
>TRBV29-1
SSFSGGEQY
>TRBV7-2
ASSPVSGSGNTIY
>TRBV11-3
ASNPGQPQH
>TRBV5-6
ASSYVRVDTEAF
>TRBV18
ASSPTGGNYGYT
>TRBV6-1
ASSERLDTEAF
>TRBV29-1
SVETDRGNTEAF
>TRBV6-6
ASSYAPDSGANVLT
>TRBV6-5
ASSRAGFGNQPQH
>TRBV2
ASSPQGNYGYT
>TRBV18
ASSPLQGNQPQH
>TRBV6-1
ASSDALAVLETQY
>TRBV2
ASRPTGTFFYEQY
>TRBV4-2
ASSQEGQGLDTQY
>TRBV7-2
ASSLEPGTLYEQY
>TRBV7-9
ASSPGTSGDQETQY
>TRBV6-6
ASTGDGNSPLH
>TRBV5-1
ASSLVGAGLTEAF
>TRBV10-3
AIRYRPSGEQY
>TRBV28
ASSPGLAGGGGTQY
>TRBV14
ASSQATVYNEQF
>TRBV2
ASQPPPGTVVSYGYT
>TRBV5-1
ASWGGGNTEAF
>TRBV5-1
ASSRGQGSSGNTIY
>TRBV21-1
ASSRREIPYNEQF
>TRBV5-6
ASSEGLAGARSRDTQY
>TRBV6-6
ASSPRERGQPQH
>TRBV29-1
SAGQGYEQY
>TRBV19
ASDRGEGSPLH
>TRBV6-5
ASSLSEGTDTQY
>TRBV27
ASSPYSTGSTGELF
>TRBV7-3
ASSLKGGDTQY
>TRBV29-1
SVEVRSTDTQY
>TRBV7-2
ASSLALQADTQY
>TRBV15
ATSREGIGYEQY
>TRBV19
ASSQGGGDTQY
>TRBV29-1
SAGERTGYGYT
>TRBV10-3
AISGGVAEQY
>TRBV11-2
ASSFIATGYSYEQY
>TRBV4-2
ASSQGTGGRQPQH
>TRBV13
ASSLGQGYTYEQY
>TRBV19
ASSVNQGQNEQF
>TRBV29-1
SVDRRSPEATDTQY
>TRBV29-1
SVQGHSNQPQH
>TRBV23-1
ASPTSSYEQY
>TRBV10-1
ASSADRPYPTNEKLF
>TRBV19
ASSIGQGVSTDTQY
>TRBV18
ASSQGTGERTDQPQH
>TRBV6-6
ASSYSGPRDSPLH
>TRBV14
ASSQDIGYGYT
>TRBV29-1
SVVGGETQY
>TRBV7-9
ASSSRRGVAGNQETQY
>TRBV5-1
ASSLSGQPYEQY